The 26 T cell receptor beta chains below come from one sample, sequenced in a study of vaccination and CD4 T cells after COVID-19. A single record per CDR3 protein comes from TCRdb applying MiXCR to the PCR reads. The repertoire holds tens of thousands of distinct CDR3 sequences, with roughly 50% as singletons. The time point here: late sampling 161 to 241 days after vaccination in a few convalescent patients. The sequencing here drew on CD4+ T cells from blood, taken about 7 months after SARS-CoV-2 vaccination. The receptors shown here come from a human donor who had recovered from COVID-19.

This clonotype was picked up a small number of times. The chain is built from TRBV4-1 and TRBJ1-5; 7 positions agree with TRBD1. Germline V lookup: CDR1 MGHRA, CDR2 YSYEKL. This CDR3 is 16 amino acids long. Trimming at V came to 0 bases and at J to 7 bases, leaving 9 bases not matched to a gene. CDR3 in DNA: TGCGCCAGCAGCCAAGATAGGGCGGCAGGGGGGCAGCCCCAGCATTTT. Translated, it gives CASSQDRAAGGQPQHF.

This clonotype was picked up one time. The CDR3 DNA is TGCAGTGCGAATCCGGGAGCCGGAGAGTATCAGCCCCAGCATTTT. Translating gives CSANPGAGEYQPQHF. The J gene is TRBJ1-5, the V gene TRBV20-1, with D unresolved. Trimming left V 6 bases short and J 5 bases short, with 20 bases between. CDR3 length: 15 residues. Germline V gene data show CDR1 as DFQATT and CDR2 as SNEGSKA (reference sequence).

The chain uses TRBV10-3 and TRBJ2-2; 10 bases agree with TRBD1. This CDR3 is 17 amino acids long. The germline V gene has CDR1 ENHRY and CDR2 SYGVKD. J gave up 4 bases and V 10 bases, and 15 bases lay outside the gene matches. This chain's CDR3 is CATRRSVGDRGTGELFF. The CDR3 nucleotides are TGTGCCACCAGGCGGTCAGTTGGGGACAGGGGCACCGGGGAGCTGTTTTTT.

V is TRBV28 and J is TRBJ2-7; 9 bases are a match to TRBD2. CDR1 and CDR2 (germline): MDHEN, SYDVKM. J lost 6 bases, V lost 4 bases, and 10 bases had no gene match. This CDR3 has 15 residues. The DNA of the CDR3 is TGTGCCAGCAGTTGGCCCCTAGCGGGGCAAGGCGAGCAGTACTTC. As protein: CASSWPLAGQGEQYF.

CDR3 region: CASSSITSGKIDTQYF. The CDR3 nucleotides are TGTGCCAGCAGTTCCATAACTAGCGGGAAGATAGATACGCAGTATTTT. V gene TRBV28 combines with J gene TRBJ2-3; TRBD2 matches at 10 bases. V trimming: 4 bases; J trimming: 5 bases; junction bases outside the gene matches: 9. Per germline, CDR1 MDHEN and CDR2 SYDVKM. The CDR3 covers 16 residues. The complete variable domain, with remaining parts taken from reference TRBV28 and TRBJ2-3, reads DVKVTQSSRYLVKRTGEKVFLECVQDMDHENMFWYRQDPGLGLRLIYFSYDVKMKEKGDIPEGYSVSREKKERFSLILESASTNQTSMYLCASSSITSGKIDTQYFGPGTRLTVL.

This clonotype was seen just once. The chain employs TRBV27 and TRBJ2-7; 7 bases line up with TRBD1. This CDR3 spans 14 amino acids. Germline values: CDR1 MNHEY, CDR2 SMNVEV (reference sequence). With V trimmed by 8 bases and J by 5 bases, 12 bases remained unmatched. CDR3 in DNA: TGTGCCAGCGCCCGCTACCCCAGGGGGAACGAGCAGTACTTC. Translated: CASARYPRGNEQYF.

The V gene is TRBV6-1, the J gene TRBJ2-5; 8 bases line up with TRBD1. The CDR3 has 13 amino acids. Germline-derived CDR1 and CDR2 are MNHNS and SASEGT. V lost 6 bases, J lost 5 bases, and 5 bases stayed unmatched. CDR3 DNA sequence: TGTGCCAGCAGAGGGACAGGCGGGGAGACCCAGTACTTC. It yields the protein CASRGTGGETQYF.

As for this clonotype: Mismatch with germline at one junction end may stem from a read error. The V gene is TRBV7-2, the J gene TRBJ1-6; the D gene is possibly TRBD1 (6 bases). This CDR3 contains 16 residues. Germline V gene data show CDR1 as SGHTA and CDR2 as FQGNSA. CDR3 bases: TGTGCCAGCAGCTTACAGGGGTCGGGGAATAATTCACCCCCCCACTTT. It translates to CASSLQGSGNNSPPHF.

This clonotype has more than one count but fewer than ten. The chain employs TRBV7-9 and TRBJ2-1, with TRBD1 identical over 7 bases. Trimming took 4 bases from V and 4 from J; bases not matched to a gene: 4. Germline CDR1 reads SEHNR; CDR2 reads FQNEAQ (reference sequence). This CDR3 comprises 14 residues. DNA for the CDR3: TGTGCCAGCAGCTCAGGGGGTCGGTACAATGAGCAGTTCTTC. Residues: CASSSGGRYNEQFF.

This chain connects TRBV6-1 to TRBJ2-3; D gene uncertain. Germline V gives CDR1 MNHNS, CDR2 SASEGT. Between the trimmed V and J ends, which lost 2 bases and 4 bases, there was a span of 4 bases. The CDR3 contains 12 residues. The CDR3 loop is CASSEPPDTQYF. The CDR3 DNA sequence: TGTGCCAGCAGTGAACCGCCAGATACGCAGTATTTT.

This chain connects TRBV7-9 to TRBJ1-2, with D perhaps matching TRBD1 (6 bases). Germline loops: CDR1 SEHNR, CDR2 FQNEAQ (reference sequence). V lost 1 base to trimming and J lost 4 bases, with 16 bases between them. The CDR3 length is 16 residues. The CDR3 sequence is CASSLGLAGTIYGYTF. Here the CDR3 DNA reads TGTGCCAGCAGCTTAGGGTTGGCAGGGACAATCTATGGCTACACCTTC.

This clonotype has only a few counts. V gene TRBV19 combines with J gene TRBJ2-5; the D is unclear. V was cut by 5 bases and J by 0 bases, with 10 bases left in between. This CDR3 comprises 14 residues. The germline V gene encodes CDR1 LNHDA and CDR2 SQIVND (reference sequence). The DNA of the CDR3 is TGTGCCAGTAGTCTGCCCCGGGACCAAGAGACCCAGTACTTC. Protein sequence: CASSLPRDQETQYF.

V is TRBV11-1 and J is TRBJ2-5; D assignment may be TRBD1 or TRBD2 (6 bases each). CDR1 is SGHAT, CDR2 FQDESV, per germline (reference sequence). Between the trimmed V and J ends, which lost 7 bases and 4 bases, there was a span of 13 bases. The length of the CDR3 is 13 residues. Here the CDR3 DNA reads TGTGCCAGCACCCGGGGGCTTTCAGAGACCCAGTACTTC. It translates to CASTRGLSETQYF. The variable domain in full, with the rest retrieved from reference TRBV11-1 and TRBJ2-5, is EAEVAQSPRYKITEKSQAVAFWCDPISGHATLYWYRQILGQGPELLVQFQDESVVDDSQLPKDRFSAERLKGVDSTLKIQPAELGDSAMYLCASTRGLSETQYFGPGTRLLVL.

This clonotype was picked up a small number of times. V and J are TRBV6-1 and TRBJ2-1, with 9 bases fitting TRBD2. V shed 8 bases, J shed 6 bases, and the junction held 8 bases outside the gene matches. The CDR3 loop spans 14 amino acids. Looked up from germline, CDR1 is MNHNS and CDR2 is SASEGT. The CDR3 here is CASSRLAGRNEQFF. The CDR3 DNA reads as TGTGCCAGCTCTAGGCTAGCGGGACGCAATGAGCAGTTCTTC.

V is TRBV6-4 and J is TRBJ2-1, with 11 bases fitting TRBD2. CDR3 length equals 18 residues. Losses at the gene ends were 4 bases for V and 5 bases for J; bases not matched to a gene: 13. CDR1 MRHNA and CDR2 SNTAGT come from the germline V gene. Written as DNA, the CDR3 is TGTGCCAGCAGTGCCACCGACATGGGACTAGCGGCCAACAATGAGCAGTTCTTC. Its protein product is CASSATDMGLAANNEQFF.

This clonotype occurred a few times. V usage is TRBV7-9 and J usage is TRBJ1-2; 10 bases are a match to TRBD1. The trim removed 5 bases at V and 8 bases at J, leaving 5 bases unmatched. Germline CDR1 is SEHNR and CDR2 is FQNEAQ (reference sequence). The CDR3 is made up of 13 amino acids. The CDR3 nucleotides are TGTGCCAGCAGCATAGGACAGGGGGACGGCTACACCTTC. Protein: CASSIGQGDGYTF.

This clonotype was observed a handful of times. In nucleotides, the CDR3 is TGTGCCAGCAGCTTACTAGGCTACCCAGATACGCAGTATTTT. Amino acid sequence: CASSLLGYPDTQYF. The rearrangement uses TRBV7-2 and TRBJ2-3, with unresolved D. The CDR3 loop spans 14 amino acids. Germline V lookup: CDR1 SGHTA, CDR2 FQGNSA. V was shortened by 2 bases and J by 4 bases, with 10 bases between the two germline ends.

This clonotype was observed a handful of times. V usage is TRBV10-1 and J usage is TRBJ1-2, with D uncertain. Germline loops: CDR1 WNHNN, CDR2 SYGVQD (reference sequence). Trimming took off 4 bases at V and 3 bases at J, with 24 bases between the two ends. This CDR3 has 18 residues. The CDR3 loop reads CASSGPNPRQEMDYGYTF. The CDR3 DNA reads TGCGCCAGCAGTGGGCCCAACCCAAGGCAAGAAATGGACTATGGCTACACCTTC.

The chain links TRBV10-1 to TRBJ2-1; 8 nucleotides line up with TRBD2. Unmatched junction bases numbered 11, after V lost 8 bases and J lost 5 bases. Germline loops: CDR1 WNHNN, CDR2 SYGVQD (reference sequence). The CDR3 spans 15 residues. The CDR3: CASAPVSGRHNEQFF. The CDR3 nucleotides are TGCGCCAGCGCACCGGTGAGCGGGAGACACAATGAGCAGTTCTTC.

This clonotype has only a few counts. V is TRBV7-6 and J is TRBJ1-6, with no clear D. Per germline, CDR1 SGHVS and CDR2 FNYEAQ. V lost 1 base to trimming and J lost 7 bases, with 8 bases between them. The CDR3 covers 14 residues. The CDR3 DNA follows: TGTGCCAGCAGCTTAGGCGGGAAAAATTCACCCCTCCACTTT. It specifies CASSLGGKNSPLHF.

V and J are TRBV20-1 and TRBJ1-2; TRBD1 matches 7 bases. The CDR3 sequence is 15 residues long. In germline, CDR1 is DFQATT, CDR2 SNEGSKA (reference sequence). The V and J ends lost 3 bases and 4 bases, in that order; junction bases with no gene match: 11. In DNA form, the CDR3 reads TGCAGTGCTAGTTGGACAGGACTGCCCTCCTATGGCTACACCTTC. Translating it yields CSASWTGLPSYGYTF.

The rearrangement links TRBV7-9 to TRBJ2-7; D ambiguous. CDR3 length equals 14 residues. V shed 0 bases and J shed 0 bases, with 6 bases lying between them. Germline V gives CDR1 SEHNR, CDR2 FQNEAQ (reference sequence). The CDR3 is CASSLAVSSYEQYF. CDR3 bases: TGTGCCAGCAGCTTAGCGGTGTCCTCCTACGAGCAGTACTTC.

This chain connects TRBV18 to TRBJ2-5; 11 bases agree with TRBD1. The junction had 11 bases not matched to a gene; V was cut back by 1 base and J by 4 bases. In germline, CDR1 is KGHSH, CDR2 LQKENI. CDR3 length: 18 residues. This chain's CDR3 is CASSPLGAVGTGGETQYF. The CDR3 DNA reads TGTGCCAGCTCACCACTCGGCGCCGTGGGGACAGGGGGAGAGACCCAGTACTTC.

This clonotype was counted only a few times. The V call is TRBV19, the J call TRBJ2-7; a possible D gene is TRBD2 (6 bases). This CDR3 spans 16 amino acids. The germline V gene has CDR1 LNHDA and CDR2 SQIVND (reference sequence). The V gene lost 3 bases and the J gene lost 0 bases, with 15 bases spanning the gap. The CDR3 loop reads CASSIVGGRRSYEQYF. For the CDR3, the DNA is TGTGCCAGTAGTATCGTGGGAGGACGGCGCTCCTACGAGCAGTACTTC.

This clonotype was recorded only once. The chain links TRBV29-1 to TRBJ1-1, with D tentatively TRBD1 (5 bases). Trimming pared 4 bases from V and 4 bases from J, leaving 10 bases between. Germline V CDR1 and CDR2: SQVTM, ANQGSEA. The CDR3 has 12 residues. The CDR3 loop reads CSVGLRGTEAFF. CDR3 in DNA: TGCAGCGTTGGGTTGAGGGGCACTGAAGCTTTCTTT.

This clonotype is medium-sized in the sample. The DNA of the CDR3 is TGCGCCAGCAGCAGGGGAGCTTTCTTT. Translated, it gives CASSRGAFF. V and J are TRBV4-1 and TRBJ1-1; D perhaps matches TRBD1 (5 bases). Looked up from germline, CDR1 is MGHRA and CDR2 is YSYEKL. The CDR3 is 9 amino acids. V lost 5 bases and J 10 bases, leaving 5 bases between the germline ends.